Sequencing of this T cell receptor beta chain was carried out in a study of neurological immune-mediated disorders. There are many counts of this clonotype. Synthesis of cDNA used 5'RACE (with 10-nucleotide random UMIs). TCRdb fed the 5' RACE reads into MiXCR, producing one record per CDR3 protein. The table has tens of thousands of distinct CDR3 sequences, about 4.4% seen once. Sorted libraries used 800,000 to 1,000,000 CD4+ or CD8+ T cells. The CDR3 has 17 amino acids. CDR1 DFQATT and CDR2 SNEGSKA come from the germline V gene (reference sequence). With 4 bases removed from V and 4 bases from J, the gap between germline ends came to 22 bases.

Sequenced sample: CD4+ T cells from blood. The rearrangement joins TRBV20-1 to TRBJ2-2; D is possibly TRBD1 (6 bases). This receptor was identified in a man younger than 35 in good health. The CDR3: CSAKSAKTGSSTGELFF. CDR3 sequence (DNA): TGCAGTGCTAAATCGGCCAAGACAGGTTCCTCCACCGGGGAGCTGTTTTTT.